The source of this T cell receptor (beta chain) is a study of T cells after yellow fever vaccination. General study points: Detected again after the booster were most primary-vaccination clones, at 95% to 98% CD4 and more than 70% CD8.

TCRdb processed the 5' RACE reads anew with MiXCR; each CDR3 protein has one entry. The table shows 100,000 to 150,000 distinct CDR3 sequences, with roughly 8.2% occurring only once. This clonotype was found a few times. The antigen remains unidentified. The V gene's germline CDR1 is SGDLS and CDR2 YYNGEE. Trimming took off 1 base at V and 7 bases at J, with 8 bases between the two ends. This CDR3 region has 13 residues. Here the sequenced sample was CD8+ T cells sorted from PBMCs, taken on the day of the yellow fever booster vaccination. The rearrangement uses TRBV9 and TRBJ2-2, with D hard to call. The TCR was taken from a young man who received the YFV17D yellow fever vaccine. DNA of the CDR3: TGTGCCAGCAGCGTATCAGATGGCGGGGAGCTGTTTTTT. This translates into CASSVSDGGELFF.